These T cell receptor beta chains were read from a single sample in a study of tumor and adjacent non-tumor tissue in lung cancer. Each CDR3 protein is one row after TCRdb ran MiXCR on the multiplex PCR reads. The sample yields approximately 140,000 distinct CDR3 sequences, about 71% seen once. Sequencing was carried out using lung tumor tissue. Receptor source: a man aged 55 to 70 with small cell lung cancer. Each CDR3 is given with its conserved first and last residue. Fields, in order: V gene, J gene, D gene, clone size, CDR3 protein, CDR3 DNA. The D gene is left open where the match is weak. Some rows have no size entry. The others give once, few or many, or a class for an expanded clone.

TRBV5-4	TRBJ2-3	.	many	CASSLAPTGTDTQYF	TGTGCCAGCAGCTTGGCTCCCACAGGGACAGATACGCAGTATTTT
TRBV20-1	TRBJ1-2	.	once	CSSTGGGVYGYTF	TGCAGTTCCACTGGGGGGGGGGTCTATGGCTACACCTTC
TRBV11-2	TRBJ2-7	.	.	CASNLGGRIVSAAEQYF	TGTGCCAGCAACTTAGGAGGGCGGATAGTGTCGGCAGCCGAGCAGTACTTC
TRBV6-5	TRBJ1-6	.	.	CASSYLGAWNSPLHF	TGTGCCAGCAGTTACTTGGGGGCCTGGAATTCACCCCTCCACTTT
TRBV11-1	TRBJ2-3	.	.	CASSSTGIGSIDTQYF	TGTGCCAGCAGCTCGACAGGCATAGGAAGCATAGATACGCAGTATTTT
TRBV28	TRBJ2-6	.	.	CASSPPLGAGANVLTF	TGTGCCAGCAGTCCCCCCTTGGGGGCTGGGGCCAATGTCCTGACTTTC
TRBV6-1	TRBJ1-5	.	.	CAISESRDFINQPQHF	TGTGCCATAAGCGAAAGCAGGGACTTTATTAATCAGCCCCAGCATTTT
TRBV9	TRBJ2-3	.	once	CASSAILDTQYF	TGTGCCAGCAGCGCCATACTAGATACGCAGTATTTT
TRBV20-1	TRBJ2-1	.	.	CSAHGLTGYNEQLF	TGCAGTGCCCATGGACTAACGGGATACAATGAGCAGCTCTTC
TRBV4-2	TRBJ2-3	.	.	CASSQGQAPGPEDTQYF	TGTGCCAGTAGCCAAGGGCAAGCGCCAGGGCCTGAAGATACGCAGTATTTT
TRBV5-4	TRBJ2-7	TRBD2	.	CASSSGGGSYEQYF	TGTGCCAGCAGCTCGGGGGGGGGCTCCTACGAGCAGTACTTC
TRBV9	TRBJ2-5	.	.	CASIVAGMGGLETQCF	TGTGCCAGCATCGTAGCTGGGATGGGGGGCTTAGAGACTCAGTGCTTC
TRBV20-1	TRBJ2-3	.	few	CSARDWSSTAGDTQYF	TGTAGTGCTAGAGATTGGAGTAGCACAGCCGGAGATACGCAGTATTTT
TRBV11-3	TRBJ2-1	TRBD2	.	CASSSRTSGRAEQFF	TGTGCCAGCAGCTCCCGGACTAGTGGAAGGGCTGAGCAGTTCTTC
TRBV5-1	TRBJ2-3	TRBD1	.	CASSLDRETTDTQYF	TGCGCCAGCAGCCTGGACAGGGAGACTACAGATACGCAGTATTTT
TRBV30	TRBJ2-6	.	.	CARSNTGAPGANVLTF	TGTGCCCGAAGTAATACGGGGGCGCCTGGGGCCAACGTCCTGACTTTC
TRBV12-5	TRBJ2-3	TRBD2	few	CASGSTITRLATDTQYF	TGTGCTAGTGGTTCTACCATTACCCGACTAGCGACAGATACGCAGTATTTT
TRBV11-2	TRBJ2-1	TRBD2	.	CANSSRTSGISEYEQFF	TGTGCCAACAGCTCACGGACTAGCGGGATCTCGGAGTATGAGCAGTTCTTC
TRBV11-3	TRBJ2-3	.	.	CASTVTIGTSTDTQYF	TGTGCCAGCACCGTGACTATCGGAACTAGCACAGATACGCAGTATTTT
TRBV4-2	TRBJ2-3	.	.	CASSQTGAGALVADTQYF	TGTGCCAGCAGCCAGACGGGGGCAGGGGCGCTGGTAGCAGATACGCAGTATTTT
TRBV5-1	TRBJ2-7	.	.	CASRAGVSYEQYF	TGCGCCAGTAGGGCAGGCGTATCCTACGAGCAGTACTTC
TRBV6-1	TRBJ1-1	TRBD1	.	CASIEGDRAHWNTDAFF	TGTGCCAGCATCGAGGGAGACAGGGCCCATTGGAACACTGACGCCTTCTTT
TRBV20-1	TRBJ2-2	TRBD2	.	CSARLASGTGELLF	TGCAGTGCTAGACTGGCTAGCGGGACCGGGGAGCTGCTTTTT
TRBV6-5	TRBJ2-1	.	few	CASRGYSYNEQFF	TGTGCCAGCAGGGGGTACTCCTACAATGAGCAGTTCTTC
TRBV11-2	TRBJ2-3	.	.	CASSYQRVGDTQYF	TGTGCGAGCAGCTACCAGAGGGTGGGAGATACGCAGTATTTT
TRBV29-1	TRBJ2-1	TRBD1	few	CSVCRDRCYNEQFF	TGCAGCGTTTGCCGGGACAGGTGCTACAATGAGCAGTTCTTC
TRBV5-8	TRBJ2-7	.	few	CASSLGFCEQYF	TGTGCCAGCAGCTTGGGGTTTTGCGAGCAGTACTTC
TRBV7-2	TRBJ2-3	.	.	CASSSRVRGTDTQYF	TGTGCCAGCAGCTCGCGGGTGCGGGGCACAGATACGCAGTATTTT
TRBV6-5	TRBJ1-1	.	.	CATTLIDVNTKAFF	TGTGCCACCACTCTGATTGATGTGAACACTAAAGCTTTCTTT
TRBV6-2/TRBV6-3	TRBJ2-5	.	.	CASSPRSRETQYF	TGTGCCAGCAGTCCCCGCTCTAGAGAGACCCAGTACTTC
TRBV5-4	TRBJ2-7	TRBD1	few	CATGRDRAHEQYF	TGTGCCACCGGCCGGGACAGGGCCCACGAGCAGTACTTC
TRBV6-5	TRBJ2-7	.	.	CADSPTPQTPGYEQYF	TGTGCCGACAGCCCGACCCCACAGACACCGGGCTACGAGCAGTACTTC
TRBV20-1	TRBJ1-2	.	.	CSASDPSSCGYTF	TGCAGTGCTAGCGACCCTAGTAGCTGTGGATACACCTTC
TRBV12-3/TRBV12-4	TRBJ2-6	.	.	CASSLDMGAGANILTF	TGTGCCAGCAGTTTAGATATGGGGGCTGGGGCCAACATCCTGACTTTC
TRBV5-4	TRBJ2-7	TRBD1	.	CASSRQTGGYHEQYF	TGTGCCAGCAGCCGCCAGACAGGGGGTTACCACGAGCAGTACTTC
TRBV5-6	TRBJ2-1	.	.	CASSRGPNSNNEQFF	TGTGCCAGCAGCCGGGGACCCAATTCTAACAATGAGCAGTTCTTC
TRBV12-3/TRBV12-4	TRBJ2-7	.	.	CACSFSGTYEQYF	TGTGCCTGCAGTTTCTCAGGCACCTACGAGCAGTACTTC
TRBV5-4	TRBJ2-5	TRBD2	.	CASSAELAGDQETQYF	TGTGCCAGCAGCGCGGAACTAGCGGGGGATCAAGAGACCCAGTACTTC
TRBV20-1	TRBJ2-1	TRBD2	.	CSTSGASGCYEQFF	TGCAGTACCTCAGGGGCTAGCGGGTGTTATGAGCAGTTCTTC
TRBV6-5	TRBJ2-3	TRBD2	.	CASGSSGSRDTQYF	TGTGCCAGCGGTTCTAGCGGGAGCAGGGATACGCAGTATTTT
TRBV20-1	TRBJ2-7	.	.	CSATSGLVKGEQYF	TGCAGTGCAACTTCTGGGCTAGTTAAGGGCGAGCAGTACTTC
TRBV11-2	TRBJ2-1	.	.	CASSLEVVFNNEQFF	TGTGCCAGCAGCTTAGAGGTGGTCTTTAACAATGAGCAGTTCTTC
TRBV11-2	TRBJ2-3	.	.	CASSLTDTRYF	TGTGCTAGCAGCTTAACGGATACGCGGTATTTT
TRBV20-1	TRBJ2-7	.	few	CSARPPQGTYEQYF	TGCAGTGCCAGACCCCCACAGGGTACCTACGAGCAGTACTTC
TRBV11-2	TRBJ2-1	.	.	CASNPGRWVEQSF	TGTGCCAGCAACCCAGGACGGTGGGTTGAGCAGTCCTTC